A single T cell receptor beta chain is shown here with its context. This clonotype was counted a single time. Its antigen has not been determined. No much larger clone is present one base from it, and per-base qualities are unavailable. This entry is derived from a study of blood T cells in healthy people across ages (dated by TCRdb to 2015 to 2017). Turning to the overall study: In model experiments, template switching captured about one uniquely barcoded TCR beta cDNA molecule for every two T cells. To track age-related changes in TCR beta repertoire diversity, the study relied on deep sequencing normalized with unique cDNA molecular identifiers. Donors were grouped into four age groups: young (average roughly 15 years), middle-aged (roughly 38), aged (around 62) and long-lived (approximately 81). To avoid experimental bias, donors of different ages were distributed randomly across sequencing lanes. Two additional independent replicas of 1 million unique cDNA reads from the same blood draw were analyzed for two donors (one aged 18 to 29 and one aged 80 or older).

The full study reports these points: A strong correlation was found between observed TCR beta diversity and the percentage of naive T cells measured by flow cytometry. Observed TCR beta diversity per million T cells fell roughly linearly with age, and a significant reduction was already apparent by age around 40. The long-lived group showed more naive CD4+ T cells, fewer expanded clones and increased TCR diversity than the aged group, suggesting age selection. Donor CMV infection status was unknown, potentially confounding age-related changes in expanded clonotypes. Estimates of total diversity based on one million sequenced T cells were regarded as lower bounds and as underestimates. Because profiling used bulk unsorted PBMCs, naive and antigen-experienced compartments could not be compared conclusively.

The library was produced with 5' RACE. The sequencing machine was an Illumina HiSeq 2500. A second PCR of roughly 6 to 11 cycles was run with a J-beta primer mix and a sample-barcoded 5' primer. A template-switch 5' adaptor carrying 12 random nucleotides introduced a unique molecular identifier onto each TCR beta cDNA molecule. Each sample yielded at least 3 million CDR3-containing paired-end reads. The Mint cDNA synthesis kit, primed by a TRBC-specific oligonucleotide, was used to synthesize first-strand cDNA from all RNA. All cDNA was treated with uracil-DNA glycosylase and then went through a first 18-cycle PCR with the universal primers M1SS and BC2_uni_R. On the study's bioinformatics: For normalization, 1 million high-quality reads were randomly selected from each sample, with every read carrying a distinct molecular identifier. Reads with shared molecular identifiers were discarded instead of being binned into consensus sequences. MiTCR, run with a Q25 quality threshold and the strictest error-elimination algorithm, handled CDR3 identification, clonotype clustering and error correction. A nonparametric unseen species model with Euler transformation was used to estimate lower-bound total TCR beta diversity. TCRdb cleaned the public reads at Q25 with fastp, built clones with MiXCR and kept in-frame beta chains. Duplicate CDR3 protein sequences are folded into a single record with the most common DNA and genes. TCRdb, not the original authors, processed these V and J calls. The sample yields about a million distinct CDR3 sequences; approximately 38% were counted once. 10% to 15% of the sample goes to the ten largest clones.

The roughly 38 donors, aged about 6 to 100 years, were systemically healthy Caucasian individuals from Russia. Each donor gave around 9 milliliters of peripheral blood, collected into EDTA-treated Vacutainer tubes. Ficoll-Paque density-gradient centrifugation was used to isolate PBMCs, with at least 6 million per sample. Trizol reagent was used to extract total RNA from PBMCs, with at least 5 micrograms per sample. Naive CD45RAhigh/CD27high T cell percentages were measured by flow cytometry on a PBMC aliquot from every donor. Inclusive of the bounding cysteine and phenylalanine, the CDR3 is 13 residues long. The sequence is cut down to CDR3 DNA, 39 bases in frame from base 1. For CDR1 and CDR2, the germline V gene (reference sequence) lists SEHNR and FQNEAQ. V is reduced by 10 bases and J by 8 bases, leaving a spacing of 15 bases between them.

The sequence derives from a man aged 18 to 29 in good health. Material for sequencing was blood. The rearrangement joined TRBV7-9 to TRBJ1-6; the D gene cannot be named for sure. DNA sequence: TGTGCCACGACACCGGACGGTTATTCACCCCTCCACTTT. This gives the protein CATTPDGYSPLHF.